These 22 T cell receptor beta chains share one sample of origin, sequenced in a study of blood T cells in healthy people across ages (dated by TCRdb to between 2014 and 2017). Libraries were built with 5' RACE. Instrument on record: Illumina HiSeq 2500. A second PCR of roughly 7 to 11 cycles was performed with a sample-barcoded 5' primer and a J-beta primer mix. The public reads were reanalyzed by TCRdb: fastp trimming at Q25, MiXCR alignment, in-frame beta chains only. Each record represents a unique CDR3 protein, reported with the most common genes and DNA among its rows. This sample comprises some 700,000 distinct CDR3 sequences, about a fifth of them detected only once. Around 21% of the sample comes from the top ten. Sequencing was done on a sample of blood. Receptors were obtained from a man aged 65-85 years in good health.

The CDR3 DNA reads TGCAGCGTCGCGGACGTTAATGGCTACACCTTC. Translated, it gives CSVADVNGYTF. The genes are TRBV29-1 and TRBJ1-2; no firm D call. This CDR3 is built from 11 residues. Germline values: CDR1 SQVTM, CDR2 ANQGSEA. The V end was cut by 6 bases, the J end by 6 bases, with 11 bases between.

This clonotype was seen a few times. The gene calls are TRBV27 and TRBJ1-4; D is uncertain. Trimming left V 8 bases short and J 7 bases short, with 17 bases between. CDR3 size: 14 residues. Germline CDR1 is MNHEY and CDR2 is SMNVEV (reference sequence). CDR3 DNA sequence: TGTGCCAGCGGCAACGGGTGGAGGGCTGAAAAACTGTTTTTT. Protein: CASGNGWRAEKLFF.

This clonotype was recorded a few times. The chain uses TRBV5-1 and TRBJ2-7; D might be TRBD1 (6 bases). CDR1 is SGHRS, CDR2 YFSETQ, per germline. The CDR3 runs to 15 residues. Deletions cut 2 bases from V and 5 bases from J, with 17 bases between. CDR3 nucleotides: TGCGCCAGCAGCTTTCAGAGGGGGTTCGGGAACGAGCAGTACTTC. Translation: CASSFQRGFGNEQYF.

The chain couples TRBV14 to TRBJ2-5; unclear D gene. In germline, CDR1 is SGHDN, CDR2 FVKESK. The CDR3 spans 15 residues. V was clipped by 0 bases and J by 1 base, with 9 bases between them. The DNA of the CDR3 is TGTGCCAGCAGCCAAGATTTGTCCAGCCAAGAGACCCAGTACTTC. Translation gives CASSQDLSSQETQYF.

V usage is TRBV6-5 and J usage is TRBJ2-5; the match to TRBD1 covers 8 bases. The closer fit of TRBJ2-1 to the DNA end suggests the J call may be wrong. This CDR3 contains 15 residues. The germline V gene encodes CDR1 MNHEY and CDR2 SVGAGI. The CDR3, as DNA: TGTGCCAGCAGTTACCCGCCGACAGGGGTGAATGAGCAGTTCTTC. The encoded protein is CASSYPPTGVNEQFF.

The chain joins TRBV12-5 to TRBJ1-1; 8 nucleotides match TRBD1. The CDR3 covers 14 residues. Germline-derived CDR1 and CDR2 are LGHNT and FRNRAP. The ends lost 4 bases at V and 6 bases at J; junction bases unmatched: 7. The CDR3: CASGSRDRRPEAFF. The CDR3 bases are TGTGCTAGTGGTTCCCGGGACAGGCGACCTGAAGCTTTCTTT.

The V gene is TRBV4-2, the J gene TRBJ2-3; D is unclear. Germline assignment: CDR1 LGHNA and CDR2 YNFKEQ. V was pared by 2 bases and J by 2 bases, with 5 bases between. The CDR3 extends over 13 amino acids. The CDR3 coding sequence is TGTGCCAGCAGCCAACTTACCACAGATACGCAGTATTTT. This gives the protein CASSQLTTDTQYF.

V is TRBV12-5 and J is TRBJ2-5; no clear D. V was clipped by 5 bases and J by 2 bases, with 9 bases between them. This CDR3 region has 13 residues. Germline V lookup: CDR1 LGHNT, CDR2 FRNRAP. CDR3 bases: TGTGCTAGTGGTGACGAGAAACAAGAGACCCAGTACTTC. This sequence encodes CASGDEKQETQYF.

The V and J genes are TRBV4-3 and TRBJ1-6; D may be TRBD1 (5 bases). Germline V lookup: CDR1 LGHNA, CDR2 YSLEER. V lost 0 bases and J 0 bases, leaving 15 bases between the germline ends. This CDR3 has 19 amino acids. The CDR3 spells CASSQDVPGSSSYNSPLHF. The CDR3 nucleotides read TGCGCCAGCAGCCAAGATGTCCCAGGGTCGAGCTCCTATAATTCACCCCTCCACTTT.

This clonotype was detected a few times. CDR3 DNA sequence: TGTGCCAGCAGCCCCCAACGGGCAGGGCGCACAGATACGCAGTATTTT. It is translated as CASSPQRAGRTDTQYF. The V and J genes are TRBV9 and TRBJ2-3; the D gene is possibly TRBD1 (5 bases). Trimming stripped 4 bases from V and 1 base from J, with 16 bases between. The CDR3 loop spans 16 amino acids. Germline-derived CDR1 and CDR2 are SGDLS and YYNGEE.

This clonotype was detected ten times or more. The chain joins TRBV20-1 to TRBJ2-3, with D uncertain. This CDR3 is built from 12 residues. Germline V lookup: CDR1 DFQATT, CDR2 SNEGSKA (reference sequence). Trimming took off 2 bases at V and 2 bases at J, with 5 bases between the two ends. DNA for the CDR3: TGCAGTGCTAGATCCCCCACAGATACGCAGTATTTT. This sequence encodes CSARSPTDTQYF.

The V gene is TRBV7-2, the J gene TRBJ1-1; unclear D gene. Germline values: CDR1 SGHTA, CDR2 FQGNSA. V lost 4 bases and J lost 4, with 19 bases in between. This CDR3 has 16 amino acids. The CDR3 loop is CASSSVRRAASTEAFF. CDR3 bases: TGTGCCAGCAGCTCCGTCCGGCGGGCAGCCAGCACTGAAGCTTTCTTT.

CDR3 sequence: CATRQTYEQYF. CDR3 in DNA: TGTGCCACTAGACAGACCTACGAGCAGTACTTC. The chain is built from TRBV10-3 and TRBJ2-7; D is possibly TRBD1 (5 bases). CDR1 is ENHRY and CDR2 is SYGVKD in the germline V gene. The CDR3 is 11 amino acids. V was cut by 10 bases and J by 2 bases, with 9 bases left in between.

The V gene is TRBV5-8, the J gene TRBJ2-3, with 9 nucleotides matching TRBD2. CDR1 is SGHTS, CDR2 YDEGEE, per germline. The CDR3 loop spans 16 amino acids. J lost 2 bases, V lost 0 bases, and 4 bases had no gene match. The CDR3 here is CASSLGVAGDTDTQYF. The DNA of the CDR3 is TGTGCCAGCAGCTTGGGAGTAGCGGGGGACACAGATACGCAGTATTTT.

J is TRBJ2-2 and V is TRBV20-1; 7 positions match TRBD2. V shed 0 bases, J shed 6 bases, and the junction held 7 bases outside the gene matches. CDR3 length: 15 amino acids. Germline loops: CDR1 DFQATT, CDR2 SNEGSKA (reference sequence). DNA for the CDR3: TGCAGTGCTAGAGATCCCACTAGCGTCCCCGGGGAGCTGTTTTTT. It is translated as CSARDPTSVPGELFF.

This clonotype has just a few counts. The DNA for the CDR3 is TGTGCCAGCAGCCAAGTGTTCAGGGGGGCGAACGAGCAGTACTTC. Residues: CASSQVFRGANEQYF. The chain recombines TRBV3-1 with TRBJ2-7; possible D gene TRBD1, 7 bases. The V end was cut by 1 base, the J end by 5 bases, with 15 bases between. The CDR3 consists of 15 residues. The germline CDR1 and CDR2 sequences are LGHDT and YNNKEL (reference sequence).

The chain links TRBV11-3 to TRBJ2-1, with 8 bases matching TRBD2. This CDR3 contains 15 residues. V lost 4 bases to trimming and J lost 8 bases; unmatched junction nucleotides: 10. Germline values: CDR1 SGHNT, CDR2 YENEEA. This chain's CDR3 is CASSSGGRIFDEQFF. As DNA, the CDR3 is TGTGCCAGCAGCTCTGGCGGGAGGATTTTCGATGAGCAGTTCTTC. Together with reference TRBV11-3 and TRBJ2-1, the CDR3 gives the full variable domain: EAGVVQSPRYKIIEKKQPVAFWCNPISGHNTLYWYLQNLGQGPELLIRYENEEAVDDSQLPKDRFSAERLKGVDSTLKIQPAELGDSAVYLCASSSGGRIFDEQFFGPGTRLTVL.

The CDR3 spells CASSTLNRYPYGYTF. CDR3 bases: TGTGCCAGCAGTACCCTTAACAGGTATCCATATGGCTACACCTTC. V and J are TRBV28 and TRBJ1-2; the D gene is possibly TRBD1 (5 bases). Trimming removed 5 bases at V and 5 bases at J, with 18 bases between. Germline CDR1 and CDR2: MDHEN and SYDVKM. The CDR3 length is 15 residues.

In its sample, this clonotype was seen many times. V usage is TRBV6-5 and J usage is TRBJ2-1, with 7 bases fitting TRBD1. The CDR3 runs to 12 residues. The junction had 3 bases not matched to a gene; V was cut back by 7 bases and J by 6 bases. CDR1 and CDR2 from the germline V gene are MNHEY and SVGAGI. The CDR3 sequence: CASTDRVNEQFF. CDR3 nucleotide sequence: TGTGCCAGCACCGACAGGGTCAATGAGCAGTTCTTC.

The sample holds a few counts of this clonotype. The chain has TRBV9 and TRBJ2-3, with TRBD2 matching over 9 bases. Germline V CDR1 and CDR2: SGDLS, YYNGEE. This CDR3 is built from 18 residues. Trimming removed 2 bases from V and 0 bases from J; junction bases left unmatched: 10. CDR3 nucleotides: TGTGCCAGCAGCGTTGCCGATAGCGGGAGACGTAGCACAGATACGCAGTATTTT. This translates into CASSVADSGRRSTDTQYF.

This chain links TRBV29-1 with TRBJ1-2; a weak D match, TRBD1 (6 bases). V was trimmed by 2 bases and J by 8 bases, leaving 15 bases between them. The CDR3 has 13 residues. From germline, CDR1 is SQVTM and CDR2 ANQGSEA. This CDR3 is CSVEIYREGGYTF. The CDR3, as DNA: TGCAGCGTTGAAATTTACAGGGAGGGCGGCTACACCTTC. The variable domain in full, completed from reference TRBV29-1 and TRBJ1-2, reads SAVISQKPSRDICQRGTSLTIQCQVDSQVTMMFWYRQQPGQSLTLIATANQGSEATYESGFVIDKFPISRPNLTFSTLTVSNMSPEDSSIYLCSVEIYREGGYTFGSGTRLTVV.

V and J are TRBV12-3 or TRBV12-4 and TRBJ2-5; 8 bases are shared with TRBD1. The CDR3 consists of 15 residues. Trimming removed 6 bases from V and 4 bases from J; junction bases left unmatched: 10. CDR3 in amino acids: CASSRTGIYVETQYF. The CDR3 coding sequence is TGTGCCAGCAGCCGGACAGGGATCTACGTAGAGACCCAGTACTTC.